Included here is one TCR beta chain sequence, with context. Antigen: not known. A much bigger clone sits one base away, suggesting this may be a read error. Amplification of TCR beta CDR3 regions was performed using RNA transcripts as template. The study used the HTBI primer set for a first-round RT-PCR of the TCR CDR3. TCRdb called the multiplex PCR reads again in MiXCR, with one record for every CDR3 protein. The data hold about 610,000 distinct CDR3 sequences, with 40% to 55% observed a single time. Clinical symptoms, serum thyroxine, TRAb, thyroid ultrasound and orbital computed tomography informed diagnoses. Germline CDR1 and CDR2: SGHNT and YYREEE (reference sequence). The CDR3 covers 14 residues. This entry belongs to a study of T cells in Graves' hyperthyroidism and ophthalmopathy. Study conclusions and caveats: Also found in blood were most expanded thyroid clonotypes above 0.001.

The TCR originated in a woman aged 18-29 years with Graves' hyperthyroidism. The V call is TRBV5-4, the J call TRBJ1-3, with a tentative D call TRBD1 (6 bases). The sample was peripheral blood or thyroid tissue (not recorded which). This CDR3 is CASSYLGAGNTVYF. CDR3 DNA sequence: TGTGCCAGCAGTTACTTGGGGGCTGGAAACACCGTATATTTT.